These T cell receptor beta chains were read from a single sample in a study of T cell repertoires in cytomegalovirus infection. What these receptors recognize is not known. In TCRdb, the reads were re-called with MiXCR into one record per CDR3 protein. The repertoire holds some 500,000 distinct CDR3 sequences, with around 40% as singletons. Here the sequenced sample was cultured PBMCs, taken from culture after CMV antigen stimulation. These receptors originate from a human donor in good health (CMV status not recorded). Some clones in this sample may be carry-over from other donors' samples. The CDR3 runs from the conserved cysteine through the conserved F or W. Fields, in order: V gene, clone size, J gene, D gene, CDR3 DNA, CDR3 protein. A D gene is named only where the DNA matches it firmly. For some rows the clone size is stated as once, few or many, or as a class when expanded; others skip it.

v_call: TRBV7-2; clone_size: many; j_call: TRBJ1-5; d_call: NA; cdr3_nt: TGTGCCAGCAGCATAAGGACATCTGGAGAACAGCCCCAGCATTTT; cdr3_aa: CASSIRTSGEQPQHF
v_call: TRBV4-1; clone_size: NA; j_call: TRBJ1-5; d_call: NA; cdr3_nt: TGCGCCAGCAGCCCTGCTCTTCTGGGTCAGCCCCAGCATTTT; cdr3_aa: CASSPALLGQPQHF
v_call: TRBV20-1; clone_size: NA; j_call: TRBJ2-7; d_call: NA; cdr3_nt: TGCAGTGCTGGGAGGGGGGGTTACGAGCAGTACTTC; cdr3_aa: CSAGRGGYEQYF
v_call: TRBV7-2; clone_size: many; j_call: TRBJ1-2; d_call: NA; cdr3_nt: TGTGCCAGCAGCGCCGACAGAGCTAACTATGGCTACACCTTC; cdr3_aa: CASSADRANYGYTF
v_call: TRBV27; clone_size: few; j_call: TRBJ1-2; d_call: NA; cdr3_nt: TGTGCCAGCAGTTCCATGGACTCTCCAAGGGGTGGCTACACCTTC; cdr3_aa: CASSSMDSPRGGYTF
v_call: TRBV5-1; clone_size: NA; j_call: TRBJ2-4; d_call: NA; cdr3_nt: TGCGCCAGCAGCCAGATTGGGGGGAACATTCAGTACTTC; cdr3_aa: CASSQIGGNIQYF
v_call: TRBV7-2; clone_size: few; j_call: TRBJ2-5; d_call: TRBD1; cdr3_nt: TGTGCCAGCAGCCCTACAGGGGTCTCAGAGACCCAGTACTTC; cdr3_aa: CASSPTGVSETQYF
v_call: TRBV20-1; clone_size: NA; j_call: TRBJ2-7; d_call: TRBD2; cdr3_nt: TGCAGTGCTAGGTCCGCTAGCGGGCCTTACGAGCAGTACTTC; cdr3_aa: CSARSASGPYEQYF
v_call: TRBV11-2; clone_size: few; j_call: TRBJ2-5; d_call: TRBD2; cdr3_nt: TGTGCCAGCAGCTTCATTAGCGGGAGGTTGCAGACCCAGTACTTC; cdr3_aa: CASSFISGRLQTQYF
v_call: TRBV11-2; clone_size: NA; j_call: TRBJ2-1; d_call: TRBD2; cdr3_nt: TGTGCCAGCAGCAAGATGGGGGTCGGGACTAGACGCAATGAGCAGTTCTTC; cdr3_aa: CASSKMGVGTRRNEQFF
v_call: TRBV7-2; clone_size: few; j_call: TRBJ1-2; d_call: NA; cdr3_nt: TGTGCCAGCAGCTACCTATCAAAGAACGCGGCCACCTTC; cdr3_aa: CASSYLSKNAATF
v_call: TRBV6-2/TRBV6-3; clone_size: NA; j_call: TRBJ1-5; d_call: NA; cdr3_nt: TGTGCCAGCAGTCTAAATACTTATCAGCCCCAGCATTTT; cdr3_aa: CASSLNTYQPQHF
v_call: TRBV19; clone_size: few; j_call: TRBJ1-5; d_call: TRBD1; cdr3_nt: TGTGCCAGTAGTGGGTCGGACAGGAACAATCAGCCCCAGCATTTT; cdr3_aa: CASSGSDRNNQPQHF
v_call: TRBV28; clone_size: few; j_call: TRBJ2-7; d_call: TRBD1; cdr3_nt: TGTGCCAGCAGTCCGGACAGGGATTCCTACGAGCAGTACTTC; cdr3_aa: CASSPDRDSYEQYF
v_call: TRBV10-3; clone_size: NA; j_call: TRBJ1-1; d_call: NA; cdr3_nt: TGTGCCATCAGTGAGTTCGGCGGGGTGAACACTGAAGCTTTCTTT; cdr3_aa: CAISEFGGVNTEAFF